This TCR beta chain derives from a study of cytomegalovirus exposure and HLA in healthy donors. The study, taken as a whole, reports: A highly shared variant cluster was judged a likely technical artifact. The authors later found most CMV-associated TCR beta chains appeared HLA-restricted.

The table lists this clone with a count of one. Its antigen is currently unknown. The PCR made use of 60 Vbeta and 13 Jbeta primers. Sequencing used immunoSEQ multiplex PCR; TCRdb keeps in-frame clones, though not all of them. This sample yields 55,000 to 65,000 clones, of which around 85% are seen a single time; about 2.7% belongs to the top ten. This TCR came from a woman aged 25 to 39 in good health and CMV-seronegative. Sequencing input: PBMCs.

The CDR3 protein is CASSMGLAGVTGELFF. CDR3 sequence (DNA): TGTGCCAGCAGCATGGGACTAGCGGGAGTTACCGGGGAGCTGTTTTTT. J is TRBJ2-2 and V is TRBV13, with 14 positions matching TRBD2. J gave up 5 bases and V 5 bases, and 4 bases lay outside the gene matches. CDR3 length equals 16 residues. The germline V gene encodes CDR1 PRHDT and CDR2 FYEKMQ (reference sequence).